This is a list of T cell receptor beta chains from one sample in a study of blood T cell repertoires in COVID-19. Here immunoSEQ multiplex PCR was the method, and the copy in TCRdb shows in-frame clones only, minus some. The sample lists 70,000 to 90,000 clones, 70% to 90% occurring once. Sequences were obtained from peripheral blood. All receptors come from a woman older than 75 with acute or convalescent COVID-19. CDR3s include the opening cysteine and the closing phenylalanine or tryptophan. The D gene is left open where the match is weak. Clone size, where shown, is once, few, many, or a class for clones that have expanded.

size,J,V,D,CDR3,DNA
.,TRBJ2-3,TRBV27,.,CASSLGVLSDTQYF,TGTGCCAGCTCGCTCGGGGTCCTCTCAGATACGCAGTATTTT
.,TRBJ1-1,TRBV6-6,TRBD1,CASSLTGPNTEAFF,TGTGCCAGCAGCTTGACAGGGCCGAACACTGAAGCTTTCTTT
.,TRBJ1-1,TRBV9,.,CASSAGVPTEAFF,TGTGCCAGCAGCGCAGGGGTTCCGACTGAAGCTTTCTTT
few,TRBJ2-5,TRBV5-1,.,CASSFNQETQYF,TGCGCCAGCAGCTTTAACCAAGAGACCCAGTACTTC
few,TRBJ1-1,TRBV5-1,TRBD1,CASSTQGIEAFF,TGCGCCAGCAGCACACAGGGGATTGAAGCTTTCTTT
once,TRBJ2-3,TRBV7-9,.,CASSLTLAISTDTQYF,TGTGCCAGCAGCCTGACCCTAGCGATAAGCACAGATACGCAGTATTTT
.,TRBJ1-1,TRBV4-1,.,CASSQVSSRGRHTEAFF,TGCGCCAGCAGCCAAGTATCGTCCAGGGGACGTCACACTGAAGCTTTCTTT
.,TRBJ1-2,TRBV12-3/TRBV12-4,.,CASSRDGQYGYTF,TGTGCCAGCAGCAGAGACGGACAGTATGGCTACACCTTC
.,TRBJ1-4,TRBV9,.,CASSPQGRGKEKLFF,TGTGCCAGCAGCCCCCAAGGCAGGGGTAAGGAAAAACTGTTTTTT
once,TRBJ1-2,TRBV10-2,.,CASSVQGANYGYTF,TGCGCCAGCAGTGTACAGGGAGCTAACTATGGCTACACCTTC
.,TRBJ2-1,TRBV2,TRBD2,CASRLAGPRNNNEQFF,TGTGCCAGCAGACTAGCGGGGCCACGAAACAACAATGAGCAGTTCTTC
.,TRBJ2-3,TRBV11-3,TRBD1,CASSLGNRGSDTQYF,TGTGCCAGCAGCTTAGGTAACAGGGGGTCAGATACGCAGTATTTT
.,TRBJ1-5,TRBV3-1/TRBV3-2,.,CASSQVGAGQPQHF,TGTGCCAGCAGCCAAGTTGGGGCTGGTCAGCCCCAGCATTTT
.,TRBJ2-3,TRBV28,TRBD2,CASSFVSGTVGGDTQYF,TGTGCCAGCAGTTTCGTAAGCGGGACCGTGGGTGGAGATACGCAGTATTTT
few,TRBJ2-1,TRBV7-2,TRBD2,CASSATGGAQFF,TGTGCCAGCAGCGCGACCGGGGGGGCCCAGTTCTTC
.,TRBJ2-1,TRBV7-2,.,CASSLGLEPNEQFF,TGTGCCAGCAGCTTAGGGTTAGAACCCAATGAGCAGTTCTTC
.,TRBJ2-4,TRBV28,.,CASSGRRASLAKNIQYF,TGTGCCAGCAGCGGGCGCAGGGCGAGCCTAGCCAAAAACATTCAGTACTTC